One and the same sample provided the 19 T cell receptor beta chains below, sequenced in a study of blood T cell repertoires in COVID-19 (TCRdb year 2020). Library preparation was by the immunoSEQ multiplex PCR assay. Sourced from immuneACCESS, this table was stored by TCRdb with only in-frame sequences that have V and J called. A share of the clones is absent; for the studies checked, an unresolved V gene accounts for under half, and the remainder has no known explanation. This sample has about 250,000 clones in its table, and about 80% of those were observed once. Together, the top ten hold approximately 4% of the sample. Source material: PBMCs or T cells enriched from blood (not recorded which). These receptors all stem from a woman aged 35 to 49 who had been exposed to COVID-19.

In its sample, this clone was seen once. The rearrangement links TRBV4-2 to TRBJ2-7; 7 nucleotides match TRBD2. Trimming took 4 bases from V and 0 from J; bases not matched to a gene: 6. Germline CDR1 is LGHNA and CDR2 is YNFKEQ. The CDR3 spans 15 residues. The DNA of the CDR3 is TGTGCCAGCAGCCTAGCTGGGGGGGTCTCCTACGAGCAGTACTTC. Its translation is CASSLAGGVSYEQYF.

The chain employs TRBV6-5 and TRBJ1-3, with unresolved D. V was cut by 6 bases and J by 0 bases, with 12 bases left in between. The germline CDR1 and CDR2 sequences are MNHEY and SVGAGI. The CDR3 runs to 15 residues. This chain's CDR3 is CASRPRFVSGNTIYF. In DNA form, the CDR3 reads TGTGCCAGCAGGCCTCGGTTCGTCTCTGGAAACACCATATATTTT.

V is TRBV6-5 and J is TRBJ1-5, with a tentative D call TRBD1 (6 bases). The CDR3 sequence is 14 residues long. The germline gives CDR1 MNHEY, CDR2 SVGAGI. Trimming left V 2 bases short and J 5 bases short, with 10 bases between. The CDR3 sequence is CASSYIGGDQPQHF. CDR3 nucleotides: TGTGCCAGCAGTTACATAGGGGGGGATCAGCCCCAGCATTTT.

This sequence joins TRBV9 and TRBJ1-1, with D tentatively TRBD1 (6 bases). Germline V gene sequence: CDR1 SGDLS, CDR2 YYNGEE. V dropped 0 bases and J dropped 5 bases, with 14 bases sitting between them. CDR3 length: 15 amino acids. The CDR3 sequence is CASSVGQGLGTEAFF. As DNA, the CDR3 is TGTGCCAGCAGCGTAGGGCAGGGGCTAGGAACTGAAGCTTTCTTT.

This clone has just one count. The chain is built from TRBV6-5 and TRBJ2-7; 7 positions match TRBD1. The CDR3 covers 13 residues. The germline V gene encodes CDR1 MNHEY and CDR2 SVGAGI. The J segment lost 5 bases and the V segment lost 6 bases, leaving 7 bases of the junction unmatched. The CDR3 DNA reads as TGTGCCAGCAGATCGACAGGGAACCACGAGCAGTACTTC. Protein sequence: CASRSTGNHEQYF.

The V call is TRBV7-2, the J call TRBJ2-5, with D maybe TRBD1 (5 bases). Germline CDR1 and CDR2: SGHTA and FQGNSA. The CDR3 has 17 residues. V lost 5 bases, J lost 1 base, and 20 bases lay in between. The CDR3 loop is CASSPRLAWGPQETQYF. DNA of the CDR3: TGTGCCAGCAGCCCGAGGCTTGCTTGGGGCCCCCAAGAGACCCAGTACTTC.

V usage is TRBV19 and J usage is TRBJ1-1; TRBD1 agrees at 8 bases. Germline V gene lookup returns CDR1 LNHDA and CDR2 SQIVND (reference sequence). Trimming at V came to 5 bases and at J to 1 base, leaving 9 bases not matched to a gene. The CDR3 spans 16 residues. Written as DNA, the CDR3 is TGTGCCAGTAGTGGAAACGACAGGGGACCGAACACTGAAGCTTTCTTT. Amino acids: CASSGNDRGPNTEAFF.

The chain employs TRBV19 and TRBJ1-5; D is uncertain. Germline CDR1 reads LNHDA; CDR2 reads SQIVND (reference sequence). The germline V and J ends were trimmed by 3 bases and 7 bases, with 10 bases remaining between them. The CDR3 extends over 13 amino acids. The CDR3 here is CASSISHQQPQHF. The CDR3 bases are TGTGCCAGTAGTATTTCCCATCAACAGCCCCAGCATTTT.

This chain connects TRBV28 to TRBJ1-5; a possible D gene is TRBD1 (5 bases). The V gene's germline CDR1 is MDHEN and CDR2 SYDVKM. V was shortened by 2 bases and J by 2 bases, with 7 bases between the two germline ends. This CDR3 contains 14 residues. The CDR3 DNA is TGTGCCAGCAGTTTAGACAGCCGCAATCAGCCCCAGCATTTT. This translates into CASSLDSRNQPQHF.

V is TRBV5-1 and J is TRBJ2-1; 8 bases align to TRBD1. The J segment lost 0 bases and the V segment lost 3 bases, leaving 2 bases of the junction unmatched. The CDR3 length is 15 residues. Germline CDR1 is SGHRS and CDR2 is YFSETQ. The CDR3 spells CASSYGQGSYNEQFF. The CDR3 coding sequence is TGCGCCAGCAGCTATGGACAGGGCTCCTACAATGAGCAGTTCTTC. The full variable domain, in which reference TRBV5-1 and TRBJ2-1 provide the parts outside the CDR3, is KAGVTQTPRYLIKTRGQQVTLSCSPISGHRSVSWYQQTPGQGLQFLFEYFSETQRNKGNFPGRFSGRQFSNSRSEMNVSTLELGDSALYLCASSYGQGSYNEQFFGPGTRLTVL.

This clone has a handful of counts. The V call is TRBV9, the J call TRBJ2-7, with D maybe TRBD1 (5 bases). The CDR3 runs 16 residues. V was shortened by 0 bases and J by 2 bases, with 15 bases between the two germline ends. Germline V lookup: CDR1 SGDLS, CDR2 YYNGEE. The CDR3 protein is CASSVAVRGLPYEQYF. The CDR3 DNA follows: TGTGCCAGCAGCGTAGCGGTTAGGGGCCTGCCCTACGAGCAGTACTTC.

The CDR3 spells CASSVGLAGNGELFF. In DNA, the CDR3 is TGTGCCAGTAGTGTCGGACTAGCGGGGAATGGGGAGCTGTTTTTT. The chain uses TRBV19 and TRBJ2-2, with TRBD2 matching 12 bases. With 5 bases clipped from V and 8 bases from J, the junction kept 6 bases outside the gene matches. CDR3 length: 15 residues. CDR1 and CDR2 from the germline V gene are LNHDA and SQIVND (reference sequence).

V usage is TRBV5-6 and J usage is TRBJ2-3; 9 bases are shared with TRBD1. Germline CDR1 reads SGHDT; CDR2 reads YYEEEE. The ends lost 1 base at V and 0 bases at J; junction bases unmatched: 3. The CDR3 contains 16 residues. This CDR3 is CASSLLGTGSTDTQYF. The CDR3 region has the DNA TGTGCCAGCAGCTTGTTGGGGACAGGGAGCACAGATACGCAGTATTTT.

The chain combines TRBV7-3 with TRBJ2-5, with 8 bases lining up with TRBD2. Germline V gene data show CDR1 as SGHTA and CDR2 as FQGTGA. V was clipped by 4 bases and J by 4 bases; unmatched bases: 5. The CDR3 spans 14 residues. The CDR3 DNA reads TGTGCCAGCAGCTCCGGACTAGCTGGAGAGACCCAGTACTTC. Translated, it gives CASSSGLAGETQYF.

The chain uses TRBV5-1 and TRBJ1-1; D possibly corresponds to TRBD1 (5 bases). V lost 5 bases and J 0 bases, leaving 17 bases between the germline ends. Germline V gives CDR1 SGHRS, CDR2 YFSETQ. This CDR3 is 16 amino acids long. For the CDR3, the DNA is TGCGCCAGCAGTGGGAGGGGAGGTTCCATGAACACTGAAGCTTTCTTT. It yields the protein CASSGRGGSMNTEAFF.

A single count supports this clone. This chain joins TRBV13 and TRBJ2-1, with 9 nucleotides matching TRBD1. The CDR3 is made up of 17 amino acids. Germline CDR1 reads PRHDT; CDR2 reads FYEKMQ (reference sequence). V shed 5 bases and J 1 base; nucleotides not matched to a gene: 9. CDR3 DNA: TGTGCCAGCAGCACATGGACAGGGGAGGTATCCTACAATGAGCAGTTCTTC. This translates into CASSTWTGEVSYNEQFF.

V is TRBV19 and J is TRBJ1-4; TRBD1 matches 8 bases. Germline V gene data show CDR1 as LNHDA and CDR2 as SQIVND (reference sequence). The ends lost 5 bases at V and 5 bases at J; junction bases unmatched: 7. The CDR3 runs 15 residues. CDR3 DNA sequence: TGTGCCAGTAGTGACCTTCCAGGGGGCAATGAAAAACTGTTTTTT. This encodes CASSDLPGGNEKLFF.

The chain carries TRBV5-1 and TRBJ1-6; 9 positions match TRBD1. V dropped 1 base and J dropped 5; count of bases not matched to a gene: 7. The germline V gene encodes CDR1 SGHRS and CDR2 YFSETQ. The CDR3 is made up of 17 amino acids. DNA for the CDR3: TGCGCCAGCAGCTTGATGCGGGGGACAGGGAATAATTCACCCCTCCACTTT. This gives the protein CASSLMRGTGNNSPLHF.

This clone has only one observation. This sequence joins TRBV18 and TRBJ1-5, with D unclear. CDR3 length: 15 amino acids. Germline V gene sequence: CDR1 KGHSH, CDR2 LQKENI. V lost 2 bases and J lost 2, with 10 bases in between. In DNA, the CDR3 is TGTGCCAGCTCACCATCGGCGGTGGGCAATCAGCCCCAGCATTTT. This encodes CASSPSAVGNQPQHF.